The 18 T cell receptor beta chains below all came from one sample that was sequenced in a study of blood T cell repertoires in COVID-19. Clones were read by immunoSEQ multiplex PCR, and TCRdb kept only the in-frame ones, dropping some. Among 160,000 or so clones listed, approximately 86% were seen once. Sequences were obtained from peripheral blood. Receptors were obtained from a woman in her seventies with acute or convalescent COVID-19.

The chain carries TRBV11-2 and TRBJ2-7, with 10 bases matching TRBD1. V shed 0 bases and J 9 bases; nucleotides not matched to a gene: 5. Looked up from germline, CDR1 is SGHAT and CDR2 is FQNNGV. The CDR3 covers 14 residues. CDR3 nucleotide sequence: TGTGCCAGCAGCTTAGATCGAGGACAGGGGGGGCAGTACTTC. As protein: CASSLDRGQGGQYF.

The V gene is TRBV7-9, the J gene TRBJ2-3, with 8 positions matching TRBD1. Unmatched junction bases numbered 5, after V lost 5 bases and J lost 1 base. Germline V gene data show CDR1 as SEHNR and CDR2 as FQNEAQ (reference sequence). The CDR3 runs 15 residues. CDR3 coding DNA: TGTGCCAGCAGCGGCGACAGGGGAGGCACAGATACGCAGTATTTT. Translated: CASSGDRGGTDTQYF.

Here the CDR3 reads CASSKGTVPPNTGELFF. CDR3 nucleotides: TGTGCCAGTAGTAAAGGGACAGTGCCCCCGAACACCGGGGAGCTGTTTTTT. V gene TRBV19 combines with J gene TRBJ2-2; 7 bases align to TRBD1. The V gene's germline CDR1 is LNHDA and CDR2 SQIVND (reference sequence). J gave up 0 bases and V 4 bases, and 8 bases lay outside the gene matches. The CDR3 loop spans 17 amino acids.

This clone was observed a few times. The rearrangement joins TRBV20-1 to TRBJ1-1; D is uncertain. The ends were cut back, 3 bases at V and 0 bases at J, with 8 bases in the middle. Germline lookup yields CDR1 DFQATT and CDR2 SNEGSKA (reference sequence). CDR3 length: 13 residues. CDR3 sequence (DNA): TGCAGTGCTAGTACACATGTGAACACTGAAGCTTTCTTT. Translated, it gives CSASTHVNTEAFF.

The DNA of the CDR3 is TGTGCCAGCAGTTTATTGGGAGATCCCTATGGCTACACCTTC. Protein: CASSLLGDPYGYTF. The chain carries TRBV27 and TRBJ1-2; unclear D gene. The CDR3 loop spans 14 amino acids. V was cut by 1 base and J by 4 bases, with 10 bases left in between. Germline CDR1 MNHEY, CDR2 SMNVEV (reference sequence).

V and J are TRBV7-2 and TRBJ1-4; TRBD1 might be the D (5 bases). Per the germline V gene, CDR1 is SGHTA and CDR2 is FQGNSA. Trimming took 5 bases from V and 1 from J, leaving 11 bases between them. The CDR3 covers 15 residues. Written as DNA, the CDR3 is TGTGCCAGCAGCAACGGGGGTTTAACTAATGAAAAACTGTTTTTT. Translation gives CASSNGGLTNEKLFF. Full variable domain (missing parts from reference TRBV7-2 and TRBJ1-4): GAGVSQSPSNKVTEKGKDVELRCDPISGHTALYWYRQSLGQGLEFLIYFQGNSAPDKSGLPSDRFSAERTGGSVSTLTIQRTQQEDSAVYLCASSNGGLTNEKLFFGSGTQLSVL.

This chain joins TRBV4-3 and TRBJ1-6; no clear D gene. Between the trimmed V and J ends, which lost 0 bases and 8 bases, there was a span of 8 bases. The CDR3 runs 14 residues. CDR1 is LGHNA and CDR2 is YSLEER in the germline V gene. As DNA, the CDR3 is TGCGCCAGCAGCCAAGATATCCCAGATTCACCCCTCCACTTT. It translates to CASSQDIPDSPLHF.

The chain joins TRBV7-2 to TRBJ2-5; TRBD2 agrees at 15 bases. The CDR3 is 19 residues long. V trimming: 1 base; J trimming: 0 bases; junction bases outside the gene matches: 6. From germline, CDR1 is SGHTA and CDR2 FQGNSA. CDR3 nucleotides: TGTGCCAGCAGCTTAGATCGGACTAGCGGGGGGGCTTACCAAGAGACCCAGTACTTC. Translation: CASSLDRTSGGAYQETQYF. Combining the CDR3 with reference TRBV7-2 and TRBJ2-5 gives the whole variable domain GAGVSQSPSNKVTEKGKDVELRCDPISGHTALYWYRQSLGQGLEFLIYFQGNSAPDKSGLPSDRFSAERTGGSVSTLTIQRTQQEDSAVYLCASSLDRTSGGAYQETQYFGPGTRLLVL.

The chain uses TRBV6-7 and TRBJ2-3, with D possibly being TRBD2 (5 bases). TRBV6-7 is an ORF, and what it does is uncertain. The CDR3 is made up of 15 amino acids. V gave up 6 bases and J gave up 4 bases, with 17 bases separating them. In nucleotides, the CDR3 is TGTGCCAGCAGACCCCCGGGGTTAGAAGCAGATACGCAGTATTTT. The encoded protein is CASRPPGLEADTQYF.

This clone appeared once. V usage is TRBV28 and J usage is TRBJ2-7; 7 bases fit TRBD1. This CDR3 has 14 residues. CDR1 and CDR2 (germline): MDHEN, SYDVKM. The ends lost 6 bases at V and 0 bases at J; junction bases unmatched: 5. This CDR3 is CASRGTASSYEQYV. CDR3 DNA: TGTGCCAGCAGAGGGACAGCTAGCTCCTACGAGCAGTACGTC.

The CDR3 nucleotides read TGTGCCAGCAGTGGGACAGTGTACGAGCAGTACGTC. Protein: CASSGTVYEQYV. The chain carries TRBV28 and TRBJ2-7, with 7 bases fitting TRBD1. The CDR3 runs 12 residues. Trimming removed 5 bases from V and 4 bases from J; junction bases left unmatched: 2. Germline V gene lookup returns CDR1 MDHEN and CDR2 SYDVKM.

The chain has TRBV6-1 and TRBJ2-6, with D possibly TRBD1 on 5 matching bases. Germline assignment: CDR1 MNHNS and CDR2 SASEGT. This CDR3 spans 17 amino acids. V was cut by 2 bases and J by 2 bases, with 13 bases left in between. Here the CDR3 DNA reads TGTGCCAGCAGTGAATTCCCGCAAGGGGCTGGGGCCAACGTCCTGACTTTC. Protein product: CASSEFPQGAGANVLTF.

The chain combines TRBV5-1 with TRBJ2-1; tentatively, D is TRBD1 (6 bases). The V end lost 1 base, the J end lost 7 bases, and 12 bases lay between the germline ends. CDR3 size: 14 residues. Germline V gene lookup returns CDR1 SGHRS and CDR2 YFSETQ. The CDR3 DNA follows: TGCGCCAGCAGCTTGACAGGGATCGGGAATGAGCAGTTCTTC. It encodes CASSLTGIGNEQFF.

The chain joins TRBV19 to TRBJ2-2; 7 bases line up with TRBD1. The CDR3 covers 14 residues. The germline CDR1 and CDR2 sequences are LNHDA and SQIVND (reference sequence). The J segment lost 5 bases and the V segment lost 4 bases, leaving 4 bases of the junction unmatched. CDR3 sequence: CASSTRQGTGELFF. The DNA of the CDR3 is TGTGCCAGTAGTACAAGACAGGGTACCGGGGAGCTGTTTTTT.

This clone has only a few counts. V is TRBV6-2 or TRBV6-3 and J is TRBJ2-1; 8 nucleotides agree with TRBD2. CDR1 and CDR2 (germline): MNHEY, SVGEGT. The CDR3 is 16 amino acids. With 6 bases clipped from V and 7 bases from J, the junction kept 14 bases outside the gene matches. In DNA, the CDR3 is TGTGCCAGCAGCCCCCCCCAGCAAGCGGGGGCAAATGAGCAGTTCTTC. Translating gives CASSPPQQAGANEQFF.

J is TRBJ1-5 and V is TRBV19; possibly TRBD1 for D (5 bases). V lost 5 bases and J 0 bases, leaving 11 bases between the germline ends. There are 15 residues in the CDR3. Germline V lookup: CDR1 LNHDA, CDR2 SQIVND (reference sequence). This CDR3 reads CASSFTTVSNQPQHF. DNA of the CDR3: TGTGCCAGTAGTTTTACGACAGTTAGCAATCAGCCCCAGCATTTT.

This chain links TRBV28 with TRBJ1-4, with D perhaps matching TRBD1 (5 bases). V lost 3 bases, J lost 6 bases, and 11 bases lay in between. This CDR3 is 14 amino acids long. Germline V CDR1 and CDR2: MDHEN, SYDVKM. CDR3 DNA sequence: TGTGCCAGCAGTTTGGGTCAGGGCTATGAAAAACTGTTTTTT. Amino acid sequence: CASSLGQGYEKLFF. Full variable domain (missing parts from reference TRBV28 and TRBJ1-4): DVKVTQSSRYLVKRTGEKVFLECVQDMDHENMFWYRQDPGLGLRLIYFSYDVKMKEKGDIPEGYSVSREKKERFSLILESASTNQTSMYLCASSLGQGYEKLFFGSGTQLSVL.

This rearrangement joins TRBV7-9 to TRBJ1-5; D is uncertain. The CDR3 loop spans 16 amino acids. The germline V gene has CDR1 SEHNR and CDR2 FQNEAQ (reference sequence). Trimming left V 5 bases short and J 0 bases short, with 14 bases between. CDR3: CASSRQAGYSNQPQHF. The CDR3 DNA is TGTGCCAGCAGCCGTCAGGCAGGTTATAGCAATCAGCCCCAGCATTTT.